This T cell receptor beta chain is from a study of technical replicates of blood from a few donors. There are 14 residues in the CDR3. V shed 7 bases, J shed 1 base, and the junction held 5 bases outside the gene matches. Germline V lookup: CDR1 SGHNT, CDR2 YYREEE (reference sequence). This clone appeared a few times. TCRdb keeps only in-frame clones here, not all; method: immunoSEQ multiplex PCR. This sample has about 76,000 clones, with 80% to 90% found just once. The source material was PBMCs. The genes are TRBV5-4 and TRBJ2-7, with 10 bases lining up with TRBD1. The sequence was obtained from a human donor in good health. Some clones in this sample may be carry-over from other donors' samples. CDR3 residues: CASRKDRGSYEQYF. The CDR3 DNA reads as TGTGCCAGCCGAAAGGACAGGGGGTCCTACGAGCAGTACTTC.